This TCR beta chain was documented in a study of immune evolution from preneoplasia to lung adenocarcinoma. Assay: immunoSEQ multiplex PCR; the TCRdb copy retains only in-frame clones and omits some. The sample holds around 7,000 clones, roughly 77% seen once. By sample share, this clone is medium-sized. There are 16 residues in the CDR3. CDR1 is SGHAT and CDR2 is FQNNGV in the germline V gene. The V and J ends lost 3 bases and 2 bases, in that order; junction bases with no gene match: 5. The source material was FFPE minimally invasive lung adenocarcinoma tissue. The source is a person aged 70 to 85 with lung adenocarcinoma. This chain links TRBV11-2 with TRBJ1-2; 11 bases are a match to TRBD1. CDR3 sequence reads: CASSLAGTGGNYGYTF. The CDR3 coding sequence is TGTGCCAGCAGCTTGGCCGGGACAGGGGGGAACTATGGCTACACCTTC. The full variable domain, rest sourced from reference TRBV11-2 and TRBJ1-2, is EAGVAQSPRYKIIEKRQSVAFWCNPISGHATLYWYQQILGQGPKLLIQFQNNGVVDDSQLPKDRFSAERLKGVDSTLKIQPAKLEDSAVYLCASSLAGTGGNYGYTFGSGTRLTVV.